This entry lists 10 T cell receptor beta chains sequenced from one sample in a study of cytotoxic CD8 clonotypes in ibrutinib-treated CLL. Repertoires were generated with immunoSEQ multiplex PCR, while TCRdb's copy carries only in-frame clones and drops some. Among roughly 130,000 clones listed, 85% to 95% were seen once. The source was PBMCs, collected after 12 months of ibrutinib treatment. These receptor sequences come from a human donor with chronic lymphocytic leukemia.

The chain joins TRBV27 to TRBJ2-7; 7 bases map to TRBD2. Germline V CDR1 and CDR2: MNHEY, SMNVEV (reference sequence). This CDR3 comprises 16 residues. Trimming cost V 3 bases and J 2 bases; bases outside gene matches: 10. CDR3 in amino acids: CASSFRCGGFPYEQYF. Written as DNA, the CDR3 is TGTGCCAGCAGTTTTCGTTGCGGGGGATTTCCCTACGAGCAGTACTTC.

This clone occurred once. The chain is built from TRBV6-6 and TRBJ2-7, with no clear D. The CDR3 spans 13 residues. Germline CDR1 is MNHNY and CDR2 is SVGAGI (reference sequence). V was clipped by 5 bases and J by 7 bases, with 15 bases between them. CDR3 region: CASSAPPVGEQYF. The CDR3 bases are TGTGCCAGCAGTGCCCCCCCCGTCGGAGAGCAGTACTTC.

This clone was counted once. The chain uses TRBV27 and TRBJ2-2; D is possibly TRBD1 (5 bases). The CDR3 is 16 amino acids. The ends were cut back, 4 bases at V and 3 bases at J, with 15 bases in the middle. CDR1 is MNHEY, CDR2 SMNVEV, per germline (reference sequence). The CDR3 protein is CASSYQGLSYTGELFF. In DNA, the CDR3 is TGTGCCAGCAGTTACCAGGGATTATCTTACACCGGGGAGCTGTTTTTT.

Only one count was recorded for this clone. The chain has TRBV11-1 and TRBJ2-3; D may correspond to TRBD1 or TRBD2 (5 bases each). This CDR3 has 16 amino acids. Trimming pared 5 bases from V and 3 bases from J, leaving 18 bases between. Germline lookup yields CDR1 SGHAT and CDR2 FQDESV (reference sequence). This CDR3 is CASSPSRRGTTDTQYF. DNA of the CDR3: TGTGCCAGCAGCCCAAGTCGTAGAGGGACGACAGATACGCAGTATTTT.

J is TRBJ2-5 and V is TRBV10-3; 9 bases align to TRBD2. The V and J ends lost 6 bases and 3 bases, in that order; junction bases with no gene match: 2. CDR1 and CDR2 (germline): ENHRY, SYGVKD. The CDR3 has 13 amino acids. CDR3 region: CAIRLAGEETQYF. Here the CDR3 DNA reads TGTGCCATCAGGTTAGCGGGGGAAGAGACCCAGTACTTC.

This rearrangement joins TRBV25-1 to TRBJ2-3; D uncertain. This CDR3 has 14 amino acids. Germline CDR1 MGHDK, CDR2 SYGVNS. Trimming pared 5 bases from V and 2 bases from J, leaving 11 bases between. The CDR3 region has the DNA TGTGCCAGCAGTTCTGGACGGTACACAGATACGCAGTATTTT. This gives the protein CASSSGRYTDTQYF.

J is TRBJ2-2 and V is TRBV7-3; tentatively, D is TRBD1 (5 bases). The CDR3 loop spans 13 amino acids. Trimming left V 8 bases short and J 5 bases short, with 12 bases between. Germline V gene data show CDR1 as SGHTA and CDR2 as FQGTGA. The CDR3 loop is CASGQGHTGELFF. CDR3 DNA sequence: TGTGCCAGCGGACAAGGGCATACCGGGGAGCTGTTTTTT.

This chain links TRBV15 with TRBJ2-1; TRBD2 aligns across 7 bases. This CDR3 spans 15 amino acids. V trimming: 5 bases; J trimming: 9 bases; junction bases outside the gene matches: 13. Germline V gene data show CDR1 as LNHNV and CDR2 as YYDKDF (reference sequence). The CDR3 loop reads CATSEISSGEGEQFF. The CDR3 nucleotides read TGTGCCACCAGCGAGATTTCGTCGGGGGAGGGTGAGCAGTTCTTC.

The chain joins TRBV7-2 to TRBJ2-3, with a tentative D call TRBD2 (5 bases). In germline, CDR1 is SGHTA, CDR2 FQGNSA. There are 15 residues in the CDR3. Trimming left V 5 bases short and J 0 bases short, with 12 bases between. In DNA form, the CDR3 reads TGTGCCAGCAGCGCCCAGGCGGGTAGCACAGATACGCAGTATTTT. Translated, it gives CASSAQAGSTDTQYF.

Here the CDR3 reads CATSRGTGAPYEQYF. DNA for the CDR3: TGTGCCACCAGCAGAGGGACAGGGGCCCCCTACGAGCAGTACTTC. J is TRBJ2-7 and V is TRBV15, with 9 bases aligning to TRBD1. The junction had 3 bases not matched to a gene; V was cut back by 1 base and J by 2 bases. The germline V gene has CDR1 LNHNV and CDR2 YYDKDF (reference sequence). This CDR3 spans 15 amino acids.